The present T cell receptor beta chain was sequenced within a study of T cell changes during pregnancy in multiple sclerosis. Germline lookup yields CDR1 SEHNR and CDR2 FQNEAQ (reference sequence). V shed 4 bases, J shed 5 bases, and the junction held 4 bases outside the gene matches. The CDR3 has 13 amino acids. This clone was seen more than once but under ten times. Profiled with immunoSEQ multiplex PCR; TCRdb holds only in-frame clones, not every one. This repertoire shows tens of thousands of clones, approximately 87% found once; its top ten account for roughly 4.5%. The clonotype comes from a female donor in good health, enrolled as a control in a pregnancy study. Specimen: peripheral blood, collected in the second trimester of pregnancy. The V call is TRBV7-9, the J call TRBJ1-1, with 7 bases lining up with TRBD1. The CDR3 DNA sequence: TGTGCCAGCAGCTCTCAGGGGGGAACTGAAGCTTTCTTT. Its protein is CASSSQGGTEAFF.